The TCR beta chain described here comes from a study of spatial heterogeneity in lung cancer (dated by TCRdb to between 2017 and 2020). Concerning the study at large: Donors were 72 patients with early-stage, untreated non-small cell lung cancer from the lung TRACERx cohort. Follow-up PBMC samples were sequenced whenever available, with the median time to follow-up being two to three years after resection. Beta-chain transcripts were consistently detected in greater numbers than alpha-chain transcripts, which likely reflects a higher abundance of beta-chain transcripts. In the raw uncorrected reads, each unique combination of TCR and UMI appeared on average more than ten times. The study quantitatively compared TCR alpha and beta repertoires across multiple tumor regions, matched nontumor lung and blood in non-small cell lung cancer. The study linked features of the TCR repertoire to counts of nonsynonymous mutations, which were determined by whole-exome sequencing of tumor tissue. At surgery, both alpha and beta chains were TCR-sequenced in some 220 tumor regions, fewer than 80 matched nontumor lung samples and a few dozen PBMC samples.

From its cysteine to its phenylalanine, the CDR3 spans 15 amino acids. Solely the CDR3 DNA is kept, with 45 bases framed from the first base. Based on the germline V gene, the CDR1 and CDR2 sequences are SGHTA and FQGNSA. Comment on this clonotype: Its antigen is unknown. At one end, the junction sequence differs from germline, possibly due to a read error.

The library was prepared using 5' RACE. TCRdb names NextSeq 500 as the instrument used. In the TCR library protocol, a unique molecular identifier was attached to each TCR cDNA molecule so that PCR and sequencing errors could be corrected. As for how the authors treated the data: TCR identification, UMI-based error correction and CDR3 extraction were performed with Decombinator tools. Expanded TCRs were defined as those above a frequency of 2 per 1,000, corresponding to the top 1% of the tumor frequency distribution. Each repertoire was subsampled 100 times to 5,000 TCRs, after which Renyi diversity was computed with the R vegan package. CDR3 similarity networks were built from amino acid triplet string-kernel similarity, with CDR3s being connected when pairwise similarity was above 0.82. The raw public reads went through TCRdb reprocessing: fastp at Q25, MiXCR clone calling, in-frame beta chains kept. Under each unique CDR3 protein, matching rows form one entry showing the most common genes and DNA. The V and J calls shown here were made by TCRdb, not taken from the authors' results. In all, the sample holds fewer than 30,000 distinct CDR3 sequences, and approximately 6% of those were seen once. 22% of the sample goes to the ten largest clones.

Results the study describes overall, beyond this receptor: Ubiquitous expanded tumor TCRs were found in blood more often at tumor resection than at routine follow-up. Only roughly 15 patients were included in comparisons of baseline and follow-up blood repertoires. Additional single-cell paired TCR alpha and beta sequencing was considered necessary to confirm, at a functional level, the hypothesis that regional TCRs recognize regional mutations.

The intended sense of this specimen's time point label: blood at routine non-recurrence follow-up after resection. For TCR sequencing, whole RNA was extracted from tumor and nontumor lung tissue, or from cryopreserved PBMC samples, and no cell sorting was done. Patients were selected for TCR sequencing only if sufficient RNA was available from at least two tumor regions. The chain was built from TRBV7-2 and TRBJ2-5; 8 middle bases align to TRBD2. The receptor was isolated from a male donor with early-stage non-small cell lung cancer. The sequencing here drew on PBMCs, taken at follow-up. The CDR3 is CASSLGVAGQETEYF. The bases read TGTGCCAGCAGCTTAGGGGTAGCGGGACAAGAGACCGAGTACTTC.